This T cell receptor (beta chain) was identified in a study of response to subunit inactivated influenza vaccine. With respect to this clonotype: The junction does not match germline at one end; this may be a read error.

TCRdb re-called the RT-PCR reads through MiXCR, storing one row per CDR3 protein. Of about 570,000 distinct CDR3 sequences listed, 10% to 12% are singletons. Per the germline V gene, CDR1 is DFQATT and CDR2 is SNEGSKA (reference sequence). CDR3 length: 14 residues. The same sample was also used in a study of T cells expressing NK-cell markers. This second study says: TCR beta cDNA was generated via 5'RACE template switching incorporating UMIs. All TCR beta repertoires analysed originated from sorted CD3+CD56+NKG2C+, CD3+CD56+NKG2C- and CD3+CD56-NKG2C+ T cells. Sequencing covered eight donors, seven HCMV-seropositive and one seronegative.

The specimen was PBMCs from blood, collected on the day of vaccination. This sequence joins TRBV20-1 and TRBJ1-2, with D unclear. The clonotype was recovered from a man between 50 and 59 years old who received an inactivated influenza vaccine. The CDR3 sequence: CSARGRRNEYGYTF. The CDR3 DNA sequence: TGCAGTGCCAGAGGTCGTCGTAACGAATATGGCTACACCTTC.